The 3 T cell receptor beta chains presented below share a single source sample, sequenced in a study of a mutant IDH1 vaccine in newly diagnosed glioma. The table came from immunoSEQ multiplex PCR; TCRdb's copy has only in-frame clones and leaves some out. The data hold roughly 25,000 clones, with 93% observed a single time. The time point here: baseline, week 1 (first vaccination visit). Sample treatment: pre-vaccination baseline after standard-of-care therapy. The sequenced sample was PBMCs, obtained from a glioma patient treated with radiotherapy, temozolomide or both. The receptors come from a man aged 35-49 years with glioma.

The chain uses TRBV2 and TRBJ1-2; no clear D. V lost 6 bases and J lost 4, with 15 bases in between. The CDR3 extends over 14 amino acids. Germline assignment: CDR1 SNHLY and CDR2 FYNNEI. CDR3 sequence reads: CASSGRVSTYGYTF. In nucleotides, the CDR3 is TGTGCCAGCAGCGGAAGGGTATCCACCTATGGCTACACCTTC. Looking up the rest from reference TRBV2 and TRBJ1-2 gives the full variable domain: EPEVTQTPSHQVTQMGQEVILRCVPISNHLYFYWYRQILGQKVEFLVSFYNNEISEKSEIFDDQFSVERPDGSNFTLKIRSTKLEDSAMYFCASSGRVSTYGYTFGSGTRLTVV.

The V and J genes are TRBV5-1 and TRBJ2-5, with a weak D call TRBD1 (6 bases). The CDR3 has 16 amino acids. V lost 2 bases and J lost 2, with 16 bases in between. Germline values: CDR1 SGHRS, CDR2 YFSETQ. The CDR3 bases are TGCGCCAGCAGCTTCCTTACAGGGTCGGAACAAGAGACCCAGTACTTC. This sequence encodes CASSFLTGSEQETQYF.

To note about this clone: This same CDR3 is encoded by further DNA sequences in the sample. The chain joins TRBV29-1 to TRBJ1-2; D uncertain. Germline CDR1 reads SQVTM; CDR2 reads ANQGSEA. This CDR3 comprises 14 residues. Trimming took 4 bases from V and 6 from J, leaving 18 bases between them. The chain's CDR3 is CSVAIDRGRNGYTF. Here the CDR3 DNA reads TGCAGCGTTGCAATTGATCGGGGTAGGAATGGCTACACCTTC.